A single sample is the source of the 2 T cell receptor beta chains below, sequenced in a study of shared clonotypes between healthy human individuals. Some clones are missing from TCRdb's copy, which holds only in-frame ones; the method was immunoSEQ multiplex PCR. The sample includes 2 million to 2.5 million clones, more than 85% seen only once; the top ten take approximately 1.7%. Only CD45RO-negative cells positively selected for CCR7 counted as naive CD8 cells, so terminally differentiated effector memory CD45RA+ cells were excluded. Sample: naive CD8+ T cells from PBMCs. These receptors were taken from a man between 18 and 35 years old in good health. Some clones in this sample may be carry-over from other donors' samples.

The CDR3 sequence is CANHSRTGRNQPQHF. The CDR3 nucleotides are TGTGCCAACCACAGTAGGACAGGGAGGAATCAGCCCCAGCATTTT. This chain links TRBV9 with TRBJ1-5, with 8 bases aligning to TRBD1. In germline, CDR1 is SGDLS, CDR2 YYNGEE. The CDR3 has 15 amino acids. V shed 9 bases and J 4 bases; nucleotides not matched to a gene: 12.

This chain joins TRBV4-1 and TRBJ1-2; the D is unclear. Trimming removed 0 bases from V and 4 bases from J, with 9 bases in between. This CDR3 region has 14 residues. The V gene's germline CDR1 is MGHRA and CDR2 YSYEKL. The CDR3 loop is CASSQDPRLYGYTF. CDR3 sequence (DNA): TGCGCCAGCAGCCAAGACCCCCGGCTCTATGGCTACACCTTC.